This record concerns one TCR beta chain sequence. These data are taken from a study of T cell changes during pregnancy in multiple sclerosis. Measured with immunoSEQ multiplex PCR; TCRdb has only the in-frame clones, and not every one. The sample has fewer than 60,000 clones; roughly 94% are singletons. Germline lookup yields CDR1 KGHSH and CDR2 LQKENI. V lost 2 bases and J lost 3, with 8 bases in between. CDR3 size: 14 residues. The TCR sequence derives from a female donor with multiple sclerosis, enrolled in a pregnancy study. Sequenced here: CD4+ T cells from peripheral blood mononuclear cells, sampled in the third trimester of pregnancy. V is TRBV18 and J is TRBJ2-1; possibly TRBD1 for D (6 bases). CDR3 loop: CASSPRTVYNEQFF. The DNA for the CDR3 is TGTGCCAGCTCACCAAGGACAGTCTACAATGAGCAGTTCTTC.